This is a list of T cell receptor beta chains from one sample in a study of identical twins. TCRdb reprocessed the 5' RACE reads with MiXCR, giving one entry per CDR3 protein. The sample has 450,000 or so distinct CDR3 sequences, around 20% seen once; the top ten hold roughly an eighth. Source material: naive T cells sorted from blood. These receptors were taken from a man over 45 in good health. Both conserved end residues are trimmed from each CDR3. Fields, in order: CDR3 protein, J gene, CDR3 length, V gene.

CDR3 protein: SVEVEGAGTEAF; J gene: TRBJ1-1; CDR3 length: 12; V gene: TRBV29-1
CDR3 protein: SASSADRQF; J gene: TRBJ2-1; CDR3 length: 9; V gene: TRBV20-1
CDR3 protein: SVRPPKAGEQY; J gene: TRBJ2-7; CDR3 length: 11; V gene: TRBV29-1
CDR3 protein: ASSLLTGANQPQH; J gene: TRBJ1-5; CDR3 length: 13; V gene: TRBV5-6
CDR3 protein: ASSYDWANEQF; J gene: TRBJ2-1; CDR3 length: 11; V gene: TRBV6-5
CDR3 protein: ASSSGQSSTDTQY; J gene: TRBJ2-3; CDR3 length: 13; V gene: TRBV5-5
CDR3 protein: ASSLLGQGNGYT; J gene: TRBJ1-2; CDR3 length: 12; V gene: TRBV11-2
CDR3 protein: ASSFSSGTGMNTGELF; J gene: TRBJ2-2; CDR3 length: 16; V gene: TRBV11-2
CDR3 protein: SVATKVNRHSEQF; J gene: TRBJ2-1; CDR3 length: 13; V gene: TRBV29-1
CDR3 protein: SVGTGRRTMNTEAF; J gene: TRBJ1-1; CDR3 length: 14; V gene: TRBV29-1
CDR3 protein: ASSLNYGRSGYT; J gene: TRBJ1-2; CDR3 length: 12; V gene: TRBV12-3/TRBV12-4
CDR3 protein: ASSSPGVSYNEQF; J gene: TRBJ2-1; CDR3 length: 13; V gene: TRBV7-9
CDR3 protein: ASSEMGLAVTDTQY; J gene: TRBJ2-3; CDR3 length: 14; V gene: TRBV5-1
CDR3 protein: ASSQEWRISYEQY; J gene: TRBJ2-7; CDR3 length: 13; V gene: TRBV4-3
CDR3 protein: ASTFRGRGLSTDTQY; J gene: TRBJ2-3; CDR3 length: 15; V gene: TRBV12-3/TRBV12-4
CDR3 protein: ASSPEGRAYNEQF; J gene: TRBJ2-1; CDR3 length: 13; V gene: TRBV18
CDR3 protein: ASSFEVRNEQF; J gene: TRBJ2-1; CDR3 length: 11; V gene: TRBV5-1
CDR3 protein: ASRPPVSDTQY; J gene: TRBJ2-3; CDR3 length: 11; V gene: TRBV12-3/TRBV12-4
CDR3 protein: ASTPEGTQH; J gene: TRBJ2-5; CDR3 length: 9; V gene: TRBV6-1
CDR3 protein: ASSLVGYGRETQY; J gene: TRBJ2-5; CDR3 length: 13; V gene: TRBV7-2
CDR3 protein: ASSLAGVGTQY; J gene: TRBJ2-5; CDR3 length: 11; V gene: TRBV12-3/TRBV12-4
CDR3 protein: ASSLRRVEVDTQY; J gene: TRBJ2-3; CDR3 length: 13; V gene: TRBV5-6
CDR3 protein: ASSAGQGYQETQY; J gene: TRBJ2-5; CDR3 length: 13; V gene: TRBV5-5
CDR3 protein: ASSLGGVRDTQY; J gene: TRBJ2-3; CDR3 length: 12; V gene: TRBV5-1
CDR3 protein: ASSLTRDFTSGNTIY; J gene: TRBJ1-3; CDR3 length: 15; V gene: TRBV7-6
CDR3 protein: ASSFLRTGVPYEQY; J gene: TRBJ2-7; CDR3 length: 14; V gene: TRBV7-8
CDR3 protein: ASRKDVSTDTQY; J gene: TRBJ2-3; CDR3 length: 12; V gene: TRBV6-2/TRBV6-3
CDR3 protein: ASSVDLRDDTTDTQY; J gene: TRBJ2-3; CDR3 length: 15; V gene: TRBV10-2
CDR3 protein: ASSFLTAKNIQY; J gene: TRBJ2-4; CDR3 length: 12; V gene: TRBV28
CDR3 protein: ASSINVRANEQF; J gene: TRBJ2-1; CDR3 length: 12; V gene: TRBV11-2
CDR3 protein: ASSVEGGEGRNEQF; J gene: TRBJ2-1; CDR3 length: 14; V gene: TRBV9
CDR3 protein: ASSQTGGYGYT; J gene: TRBJ1-2; CDR3 length: 11; V gene: TRBV3-1
CDR3 protein: ASSLGTAFGYT; J gene: TRBJ1-2; CDR3 length: 11; V gene: TRBV7-9
CDR3 protein: ASSEGQAYTGELF; J gene: TRBJ2-2; CDR3 length: 13; V gene: TRBV18
CDR3 protein: ASSPRGPSDPMNTEAF; J gene: TRBJ1-1; CDR3 length: 16; V gene: TRBV11-1
CDR3 protein: ASSRTPQGRVGELF; J gene: TRBJ2-2; CDR3 length: 14; V gene: TRBV4-3
CDR3 protein: ASSLPNGGPGTDTQY; J gene: TRBJ2-3; CDR3 length: 15; V gene: TRBV28
CDR3 protein: ASSQEGGTYSYGYT; J gene: TRBJ1-2; CDR3 length: 14; V gene: TRBV3-1
CDR3 protein: ASRTTRYGYT; J gene: TRBJ1-2; CDR3 length: 10; V gene: TRBV7-2
CDR3 protein: ASSPSFWSSSYGYT; J gene: TRBJ1-2; CDR3 length: 14; V gene: TRBV27
CDR3 protein: ASSPQEKNYGYT; J gene: TRBJ1-2; CDR3 length: 12; V gene: TRBV18
CDR3 protein: SVEDINRGGTDTQY; J gene: TRBJ2-3; CDR3 length: 14; V gene: TRBV29-1
CDR3 protein: AWSPGSYEQY; J gene: TRBJ2-7; CDR3 length: 10; V gene: TRBV30
CDR3 protein: ASSPTSGRAGGNIQY; J gene: TRBJ2-4; CDR3 length: 15; V gene: TRBV27
CDR3 protein: ASSFLVMVGGSHYEQY; J gene: TRBJ2-7; CDR3 length: 16; V gene: TRBV11-1
CDR3 protein: SAIPGGLETQY; J gene: TRBJ2-5; CDR3 length: 11; V gene: TRBV20-1
CDR3 protein: ASSFRATGGETQY; J gene: TRBJ2-5; CDR3 length: 13; V gene: TRBV5-1
CDR3 protein: ASSLYGTGTDTQY; J gene: TRBJ2-3; CDR3 length: 13; V gene: TRBV5-1
CDR3 protein: ASSQGWSGGAFEQF; J gene: TRBJ2-1; CDR3 length: 14; V gene: TRBV4-3
CDR3 protein: ASSPRRDGPSGANVLT; J gene: TRBJ2-6; CDR3 length: 16; V gene: TRBV27
CDR3 protein: ASSQQGLLATNEKLF; J gene: TRBJ1-4; CDR3 length: 15; V gene: TRBV7-2
CDR3 protein: ASSPIATGTGANVLT; J gene: TRBJ2-6; CDR3 length: 15; V gene: TRBV6-1